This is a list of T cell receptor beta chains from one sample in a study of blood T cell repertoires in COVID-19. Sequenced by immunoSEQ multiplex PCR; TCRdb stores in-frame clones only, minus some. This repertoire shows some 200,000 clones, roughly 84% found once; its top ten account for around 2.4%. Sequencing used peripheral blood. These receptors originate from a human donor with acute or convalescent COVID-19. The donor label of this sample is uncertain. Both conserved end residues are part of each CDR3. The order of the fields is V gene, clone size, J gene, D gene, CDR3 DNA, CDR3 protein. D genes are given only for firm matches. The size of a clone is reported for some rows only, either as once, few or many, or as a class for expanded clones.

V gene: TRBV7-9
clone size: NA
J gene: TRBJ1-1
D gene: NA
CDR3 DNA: TGTGCCAGCAGCGTGATGGGGGGGAGAGCTTTCTTT
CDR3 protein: CASSVMGGRAFF

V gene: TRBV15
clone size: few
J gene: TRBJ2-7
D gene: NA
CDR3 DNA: TGTGCCACCAGCAGAGGGGCAGGGGGAGGCGAGCAGTACTTC
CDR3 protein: CATSRGAGGGEQYF

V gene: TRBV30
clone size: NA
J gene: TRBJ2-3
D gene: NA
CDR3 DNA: TGTGCCTGGAGTGTACAGGTAGACACAGATACGCAGTATTTT
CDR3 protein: CAWSVQVDTDTQYF

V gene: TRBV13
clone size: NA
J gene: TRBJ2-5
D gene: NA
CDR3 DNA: TGTGCCAGCAGCGCTAACAGGGCACCTCAAGAGACCCAGTACTTC
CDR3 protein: CASSANRAPQETQYF

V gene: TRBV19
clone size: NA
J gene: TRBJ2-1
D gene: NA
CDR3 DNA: TGTGCCAGTAGTATAGGGGGGCAGGGCTGGAACAATGAGCAGTTCTTC
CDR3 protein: CASSIGGQGWNNEQFF

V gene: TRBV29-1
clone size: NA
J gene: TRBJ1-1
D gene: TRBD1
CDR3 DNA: TGCAGCGTTGATATCAGGACAGGCCACACTGAAGCTTTCTTT
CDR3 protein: CSVDIRTGHTEAFF

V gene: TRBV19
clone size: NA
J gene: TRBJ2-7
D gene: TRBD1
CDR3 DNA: TGTGCCAGTAGTATCGCCAGGGGGCTCTACGAGCAGTACTTC
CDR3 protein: CASSIARGLYEQYF

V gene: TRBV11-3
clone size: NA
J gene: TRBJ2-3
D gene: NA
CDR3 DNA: TGTGCCAGCAGCCCGAACGGAGATACGCAGTATTTT
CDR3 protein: CASSPNGDTQYF

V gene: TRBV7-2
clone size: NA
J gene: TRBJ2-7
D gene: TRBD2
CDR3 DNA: TGTGCCAGCAGCGTGCCGGCGGGAGTCTACGAGCAGTACTTC
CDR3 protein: CASSVPAGVYEQYF

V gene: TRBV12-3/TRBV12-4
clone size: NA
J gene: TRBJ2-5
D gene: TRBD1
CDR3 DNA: TGTGCCAGCAGACTGGACAGGGTTGAGACCCAGTACTTC
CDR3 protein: CASRLDRVETQYF

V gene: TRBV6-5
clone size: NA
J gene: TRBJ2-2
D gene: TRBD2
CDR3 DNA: TGTGCCAGCATAGCGGGTATCACCGGGGAGCTGTTTTTT
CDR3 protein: CASIAGITGELFF

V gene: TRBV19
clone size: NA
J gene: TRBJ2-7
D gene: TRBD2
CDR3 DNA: TGTGCCAGTAGCCCCAGGACTAGCGGGGCGTACGAGCAGTACTTC
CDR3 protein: CASSPRTSGAYEQYF

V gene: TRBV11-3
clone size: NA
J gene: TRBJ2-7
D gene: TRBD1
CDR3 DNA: TGTGCCAGCAGCTTCTCCGGGACAGGGGTCGGAGAGCAGTACTTC
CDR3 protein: CASSFSGTGVGEQYF

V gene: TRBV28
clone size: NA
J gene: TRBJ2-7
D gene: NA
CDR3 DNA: TGTGCCAGCAGTTTAGGCAGCCCGAGGGAGCAGTACTTC
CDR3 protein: CASSLGSPREQYF

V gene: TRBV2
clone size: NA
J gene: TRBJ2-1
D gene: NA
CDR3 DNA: TGTGCCGGCTACAGGGATTCCTACAATGAGCAGTTCTTC
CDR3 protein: CAGYRDSYNEQFF

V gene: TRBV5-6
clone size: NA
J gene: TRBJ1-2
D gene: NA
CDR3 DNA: TGTGCCAGCAGCTTGTCAGGGGTGATCTATGGCTACACCTTC
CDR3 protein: CASSLSGVIYGYTF

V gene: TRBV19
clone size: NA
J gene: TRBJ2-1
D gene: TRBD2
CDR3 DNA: TGTGCCAGTAGTACGACTAGCGGGGGCCCAGGGAATGAGCAGTTCTTC
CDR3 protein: CASSTTSGGPGNEQFF

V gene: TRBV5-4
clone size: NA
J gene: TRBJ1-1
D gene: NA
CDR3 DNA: TGTGCCAGCAGCTTGGTCATGAACACTGAAGCTTTCTTT
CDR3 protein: CASSLVMNTEAFF

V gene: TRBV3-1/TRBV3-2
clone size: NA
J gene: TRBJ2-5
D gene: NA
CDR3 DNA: TGTGCCAGCAGCCAAGGGCTAAGGGAGCAAGAGACCCAGTACTTC
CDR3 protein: CASSQGLREQETQYF

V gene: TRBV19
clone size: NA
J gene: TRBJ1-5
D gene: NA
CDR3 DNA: TGTGCCAGTAGTCCTGCCAAGTATCAACGGGGCAATCAGCCCCAGCATTTT
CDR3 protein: CASSPAKYQRGNQPQHF

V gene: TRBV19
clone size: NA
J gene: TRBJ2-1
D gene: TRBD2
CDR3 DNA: TGTGCCAGTAGCGAGACTAGCGGTAACCCCCTGGATGAGCAGTTCTTC
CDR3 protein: CASSETSGNPLDEQFF

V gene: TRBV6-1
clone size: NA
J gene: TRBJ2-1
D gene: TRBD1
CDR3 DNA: TGTGCCAGCAGTGATCGGCCGGGACAGGGGATGGCCTACAATGAGCAGTTCTTC
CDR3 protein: CASSDRPGQGMAYNEQFF

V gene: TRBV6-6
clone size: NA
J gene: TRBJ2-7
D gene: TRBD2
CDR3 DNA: TGTGCCAGCAGTCCCCAGGGACTAGCGGGAGCTAACCACGAGCAGTACTTC
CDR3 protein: CASSPQGLAGANHEQYF

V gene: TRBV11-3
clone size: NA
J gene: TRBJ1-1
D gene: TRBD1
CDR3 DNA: TGTGCCACTAGCCGCGGACAGGGGACCAGAGCTTTCTTT
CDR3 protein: CATSRGQGTRAFF

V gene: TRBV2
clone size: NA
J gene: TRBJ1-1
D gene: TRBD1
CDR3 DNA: TGTGCCAGCAGCCTGACAGGGGGCAAGAACACTGAAGCTTTCTTT
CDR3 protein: CASSLTGGKNTEAFF

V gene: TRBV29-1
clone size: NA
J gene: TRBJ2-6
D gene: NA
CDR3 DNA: TGCAGCGTTGGGGCCTCTGGGGCCAACGTCCTGACTTTC
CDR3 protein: CSVGASGANVLTF

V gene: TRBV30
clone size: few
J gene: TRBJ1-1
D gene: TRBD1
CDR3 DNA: TGTGCCTCCACACGGATACAGGGGGTGAACACTGAAGCTTTCTTT
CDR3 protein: CASTRIQGVNTEAFF

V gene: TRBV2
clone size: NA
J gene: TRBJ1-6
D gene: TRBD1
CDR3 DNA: TGTGCCAGCAGCGTAGGACAGGCACCCCTCCACTTT
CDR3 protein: CASSVGQAPLHF

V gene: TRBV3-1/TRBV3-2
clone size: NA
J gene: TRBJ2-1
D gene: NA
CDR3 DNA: TGTGCCAGCAGCCAAGATACAGGTCCCCAGCAGTTCTTC
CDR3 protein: CASSQDTGPQQFF

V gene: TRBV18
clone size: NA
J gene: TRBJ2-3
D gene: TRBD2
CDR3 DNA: TGTGCCAGCTTGACTAGCGGGGGCACAGATACGCAGTATTTT
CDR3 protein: CASLTSGGTDTQYF

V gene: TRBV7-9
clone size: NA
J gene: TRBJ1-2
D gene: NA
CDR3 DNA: TGTGCCAGCAGCTCCGGACTCTCTTCCTATGGCTACACCTTC
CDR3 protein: CASSSGLSSYGYTF

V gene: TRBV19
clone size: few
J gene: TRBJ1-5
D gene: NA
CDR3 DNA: TGTGCCAGTAGTATGGGTATCCGCGGGACTCCGGGTCAGCCCCAGCATTTT
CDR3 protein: CASSMGIRGTPGQPQHF

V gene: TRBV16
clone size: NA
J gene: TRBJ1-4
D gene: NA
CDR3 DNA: TGTGCCAGCAGTCAATCGACAGCAACTAATGAAAAACTGTTTTTT
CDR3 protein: CASSQSTATNEKLFF

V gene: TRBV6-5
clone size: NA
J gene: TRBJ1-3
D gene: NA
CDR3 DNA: TGTGCCAGCAGCCGACAGGCCGACTCTGGAAACACCATATATTTT
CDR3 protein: CASSRQADSGNTIYF

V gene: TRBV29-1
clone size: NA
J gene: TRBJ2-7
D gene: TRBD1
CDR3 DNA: TGCAGCGTTGTTTCGGGACAGGGGGCTTACGAGCAGTACTTC
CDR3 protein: CSVVSGQGAYEQYF

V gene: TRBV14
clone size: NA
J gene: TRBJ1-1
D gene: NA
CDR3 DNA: TGTGCCAGCAGCCCCAGGCGGGGGGGGGCGCAAACTGAAGCTTTCTTT
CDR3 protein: CASSPRRGGAQTEAFF

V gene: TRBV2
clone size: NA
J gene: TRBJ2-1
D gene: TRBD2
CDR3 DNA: TGTGCCAGCAAAGTTGGGCGGGGGGGATACAATGAGCAGTTCTTC
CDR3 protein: CASKVGRGGYNEQFF

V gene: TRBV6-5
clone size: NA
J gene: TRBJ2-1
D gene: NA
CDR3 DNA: TGTGCCAGCAACAAACAGAGCTCCTACAATGAGCAGTTCTTC
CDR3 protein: CASNKQSSYNEQFF

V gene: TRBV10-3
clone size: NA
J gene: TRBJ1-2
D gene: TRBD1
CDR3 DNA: TGTGCCATCAGTGACCCCGACAGGGGGCGGAGGGGCTACACCTTC
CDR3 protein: CAISDPDRGRRGYTF

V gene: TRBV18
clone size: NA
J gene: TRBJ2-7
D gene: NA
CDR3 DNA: TGTGCCAGCTCACCCGAGACAGTCTACGAGCAGTACTTC
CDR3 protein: CASSPETVYEQYF

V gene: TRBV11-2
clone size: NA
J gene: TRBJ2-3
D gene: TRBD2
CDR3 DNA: TGTGCCAGCAGGAGCGGGGGTCTCACAGATACGCAGTATTTT
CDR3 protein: CASRSGGLTDTQYF

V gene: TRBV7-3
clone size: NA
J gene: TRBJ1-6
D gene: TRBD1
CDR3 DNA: TGTGCCAGCAGCTCGACTAGGGGACAGGTATTAAGTCGTAATTCACCCCTCCACTTT
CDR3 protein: CASSSTRGQVLSRNSPLHF

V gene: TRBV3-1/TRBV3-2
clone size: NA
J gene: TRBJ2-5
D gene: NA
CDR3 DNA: TGTGCCAGCAGCCAAGAATGGAGAGGAGAGACCCAGTACTTC
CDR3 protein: CASSQEWRGETQYF

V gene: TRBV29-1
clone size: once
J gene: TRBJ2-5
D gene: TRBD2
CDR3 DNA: TGCAGCGTTGAATTCGGTAGCGGGCAAGAGACCCAGTACTTC
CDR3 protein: CSVEFGSGQETQYF

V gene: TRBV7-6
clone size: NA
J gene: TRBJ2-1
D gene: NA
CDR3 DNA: TGTGCCAGCAGCTTAGATCAGGGGACCTACAATGAGCAGTTCTTC
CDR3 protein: CASSLDQGTYNEQFF

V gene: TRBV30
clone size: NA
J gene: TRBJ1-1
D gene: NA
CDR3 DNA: TGTGCCTGGAGCCCCGGACAGCCCTTTGGGGACACTGAAGCTTTCTTT
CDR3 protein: CAWSPGQPFGDTEAFF

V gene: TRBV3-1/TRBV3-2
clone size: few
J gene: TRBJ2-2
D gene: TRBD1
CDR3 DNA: TGTGCCAGCAGCTATTACAGGGGAGCCGGGGAGCTGTTTTTT
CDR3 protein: CASSYYRGAGELFF

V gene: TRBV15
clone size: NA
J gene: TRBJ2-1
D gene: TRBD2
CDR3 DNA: TGTGCCACCAGCAGAGATCCTAGCGGGGGGGCTGCGAGCTCCTACAATGAGCAGTTCTTC
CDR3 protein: CATSRDPSGGAASSYNEQFF

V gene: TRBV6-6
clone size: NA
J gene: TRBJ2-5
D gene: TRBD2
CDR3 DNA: TGTGCCAGCAGTCCCCTCTACTTGCGGGAGGGGGCAGAGACCCAGTACTTC
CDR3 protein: CASSPLYLREGAETQYF

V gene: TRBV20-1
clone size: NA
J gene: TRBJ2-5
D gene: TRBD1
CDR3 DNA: TGCAGCTCAGGGGGCGCGGAGACCCAGTACTTC
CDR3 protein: CSSGGAETQYF

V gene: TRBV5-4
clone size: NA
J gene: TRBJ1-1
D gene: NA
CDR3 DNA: TGTGCCAGCAGCTTGAGGAGGGACGCTGAAGCTTTCTTT
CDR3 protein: CASSLRRDAEAFF

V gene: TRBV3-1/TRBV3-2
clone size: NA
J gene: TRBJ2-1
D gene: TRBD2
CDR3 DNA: TGTGCCAGCAGCCAAGCGGGGGGCAATGAGCAGTTCTTC
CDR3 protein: CASSQAGGNEQFF

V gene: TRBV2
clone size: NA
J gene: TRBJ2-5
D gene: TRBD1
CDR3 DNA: TGTGCCAGCAAAGGGACAGCCTACCAAGAGACCCAGTACTTC
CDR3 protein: CASKGTAYQETQYF

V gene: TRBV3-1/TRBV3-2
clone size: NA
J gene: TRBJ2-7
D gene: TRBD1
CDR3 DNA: TGTGCCAGCAGCCAAACCGGGACAGGGGTCCACGAGCAGTACTTC
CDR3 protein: CASSQTGTGVHEQYF

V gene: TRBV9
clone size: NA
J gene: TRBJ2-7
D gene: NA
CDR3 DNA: TGTGCCAGCAGCGTAGCAGAGACACCCTACGAGCAGTACTTC
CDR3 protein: CASSVAETPYEQYF

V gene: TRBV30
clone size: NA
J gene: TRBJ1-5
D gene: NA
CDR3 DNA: TGTGCCTGGAGTGTACAGGTTAATCAGCCCCAGCATTTT
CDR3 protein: CAWSVQVNQPQHF

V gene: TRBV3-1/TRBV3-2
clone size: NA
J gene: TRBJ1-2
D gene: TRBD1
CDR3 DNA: TGTGCCAGCAGCCAAAGGGCACGGACAGGGAAACATGGCTACACCTTC
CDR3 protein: CASSQRARTGKHGYTF

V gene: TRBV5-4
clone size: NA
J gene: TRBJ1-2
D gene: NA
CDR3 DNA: TGTGCCAGCAGCTTGAAGGGGCAGGCCAACTATGGCTACACCTTC
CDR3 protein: CASSLKGQANYGYTF

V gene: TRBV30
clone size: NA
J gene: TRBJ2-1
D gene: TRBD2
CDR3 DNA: TGTGCCTGGGATGGCGGGAGCACCTACAATGAGCAGTTCTTC
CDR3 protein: CAWDGGSTYNEQFF

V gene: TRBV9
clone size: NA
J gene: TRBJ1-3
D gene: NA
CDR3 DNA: TGTGCCAGCAGCGCAGATGAGGCGGCTGGAAACACCATATATTTT
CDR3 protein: CASSADEAAGNTIYF